The 20 T cell receptor beta chains below all came from one sample that was sequenced in a study of OX40 agonist ivuxolimab in advanced cancers. Sequencing used immunoSEQ multiplex PCR; TCRdb keeps in-frame clones, though not all of them. The data show approximately 90,000 clones, about 87% seen once. Specimen: CD4+ or CD8+ T cells sorted from blood, collected in a trial of the OX40 agonist ivuxolimab. The receptor set was obtained from an adult with an advanced solid tumor such as melanoma, head and neck, liver or kidney cancer.

The chain couples TRBV6-5 to TRBJ1-1; 8 bases are shared with TRBD1. The CDR3 covers 15 residues. Trimming removed 6 bases from V and 5 bases from J; junction bases left unmatched: 11. Germline CDR1 and CDR2: MNHEY and SVGAGI. CDR3 amino acids: CASRAGRGLGTEAFF. CDR3 in DNA: TGTGCCAGCAGGGCAGGCAGGGGGCTGGGGACTGAAGCTTTCTTT.

The chain joins TRBV9 to TRBJ2-2; possible D gene TRBD1, 6 bases. The CDR3 is made up of 15 amino acids. Germline assignment: CDR1 SGDLS and CDR2 YYNGEE. Trimming took 0 bases from V and 4 from J, leaving 10 bases between them. The DNA for the CDR3 is TGTGCCAGCAGCGTAGCCGTACAGGGCACCGGGGAGCTGTTTTTT. The encoded protein is CASSVAVQGTGELFF.

The CDR3 DNA follows: TGTGCCAGCAGTGAGGGAGGGGGAGCAAATTCACCCCTCCACTTT. Protein product: CASSEGGGANSPLHF. The genes are TRBV6-1 and TRBJ1-6; D is perhaps TRBD1 (6 bases). The CDR3 is 15 amino acids. CDR1 is MNHNS and CDR2 is SASEGT in the germline V gene. The V end lost 3 bases, the J end lost 7 bases, and 13 bases lay between the germline ends.

The J gene is TRBJ1-3, the V gene TRBV9; maybe TRBD1 (5 bases). The CDR3 has 17 residues. The germline V and J ends were trimmed by 0 bases and 4 bases, with 17 bases remaining between them. Germline loops: CDR1 SGDLS, CDR2 YYNGEE. In nucleotides, the CDR3 is TGTGCCAGCAGCGTAGCCCCGACGGGGGTGACGGGAAACACCATATATTTT. It encodes CASSVAPTGVTGNTIYF.

The J gene is TRBJ2-2, the V gene TRBV5-1, with D tentatively TRBD1 (6 bases). V lost 1 base to trimming and J lost 2 bases, with 9 bases between them. Germline values: CDR1 SGHRS, CDR2 YFSETQ. The CDR3 loop spans 15 amino acids. The CDR3 DNA is TGCGCCAGCAGCTTGACAGGGACAAACACCGGGGAGCTGTTTTTT. Translating it yields CASSLTGTNTGELFF.

The chain uses TRBV7-9 and TRBJ1-1; TRBD1 is a possible D gene (5 bases). From germline, CDR1 is SEHNR and CDR2 FQNEAQ (reference sequence). The germline V and J ends were trimmed by 6 bases and 7 bases, with 15 bases remaining between them. This CDR3 is 13 amino acids long. For the CDR3, the DNA is TGTGCCAGCAGGACACAGGTTTCTCTTGAAGCTTTCTTT. Its protein is CASRTQVSLEAFF.

This clone was counted between two and nine times. The chain combines TRBV7-2 with TRBJ1-1, with D possibly matching TRBD1 (6 bases). Looked up from germline, CDR1 is SGHTA and CDR2 is FQGNSA. V lost 5 bases to trimming and J lost 11 bases, with 30 bases between them. The CDR3 extends over 17 amino acids. The CDR3 DNA is TGTGCCAGCAGCCCCAGGAGTTTTCGGGGGGGCCCCCTTAGCGCTTTCTTT. Its protein is CASSPRSFRGGPLSAFF.

The chain joins TRBV6-1 to TRBJ1-1; no clear D gene. The CDR3 sequence is 15 residues long. Between the trimmed V and J ends, which lost 4 bases and 1 base, there was a span of 13 bases. Germline V lookup: CDR1 MNHNS, CDR2 SASEGT. The CDR3 DNA reads as TGTGCCAGCAGTGCTAGGACCTCGGGGAACACTGAAGCTTTCTTT. Protein product: CASSARTSGNTEAFF.

The gene calls are TRBV4-1 and TRBJ1-3; TRBD1 might be the D (6 bases). CDR1 and CDR2 (germline): MGHRA, YSYEKL. Trimming shortened V by 0 bases and J by 1 base, and 13 bases separated the two germline ends. The CDR3 is made up of 17 amino acids. The CDR3 DNA is TGCGCCAGCAGCCAAGAGAGGACAGTGAGATCTGGAAACACCATATATTTT. Residues: CASSQERTVRSGNTIYF.

The gene calls are TRBV5-4 and TRBJ2-2, with TRBD2 matching over 7 bases. Germline-derived CDR1 and CDR2 are SGHNT and YYREEE (reference sequence). V shed 0 bases, J shed 4 bases, and the junction held 3 bases outside the gene matches. The CDR3 length is 15 residues. In DNA, the CDR3 is TGTGCCAGCAGCTTGGGCGGGAGTGGCACCGGGGAGCTGTTTTTT. Translated: CASSLGGSGTGELFF.

This clone turned up a few times. This chain uses TRBV9 with TRBJ1-1; D call uncertain. There are 13 residues in the CDR3. The germline V gene encodes CDR1 SGDLS and CDR2 YYNGEE. The V end lost 0 bases, the J end lost 7 bases, and 10 bases lay between the germline ends. This CDR3 reads CASSVGGTVEAFF. The CDR3 DNA is TGTGCCAGCAGCGTAGGTGGAACAGTTGAAGCTTTCTTT.

This chain joins TRBV19 and TRBJ2-6; no clear D gene. Germline V gene lookup returns CDR1 LNHDA and CDR2 SQIVND (reference sequence). The V end lost 4 bases, the J end lost 1 base, and 11 bases lay between the germline ends. The CDR3 loop spans 16 amino acids. The CDR3: CASSTRLGSGANVLTF. In DNA, the CDR3 is TGTGCCAGTAGTACCCGCCTAGGGTCTGGGGCCAACGTCCTGACTTTC. The full variable domain, its missing parts supplied by reference TRBV19 and TRBJ2-6, is DGGITQSPKYLFRKEGQNVTLSCEQNLNHDAMYWYRQDPGQGLRLIYYSQIVNDFQKGDIAEGYSVSREKKESFPLTVTSAQKNPTAFYLCASSTRLGSGANVLTFGAGSRLTVL.

This clone showed up just a few times. V is TRBV6-5 and J is TRBJ1-1; no clear D. Trimming removed 11 bases at V and 3 bases at J, with 13 bases between. This CDR3 has 12 amino acids. Germline V CDR1 and CDR2: MNHEY, SVGAGI. In DNA, the CDR3 is TGTGCCTCCTTAGCCGCTTACACTGAAGCTTTCTTT. Protein product: CASLAAYTEAFF.

The V call is TRBV30, the J call TRBJ1-3; 9 bases map to TRBD1. Germline values: CDR1 GTSNPN, CDR2 SVGIG (reference sequence). Trimming took 0 bases from V and 4 from J; bases not matched to a gene: 1. The CDR3 consists of 14 residues. The CDR3 DNA sequence: TGTGCCTGGAGTGTAGGGACAGGGGGAAACACCATATATTTT. This codes for CAWSVGTGGNTIYF.

The CDR3 region is CASSLGGDNSYEQYV. CDR3 sequence (DNA): TGTGCCAGCTCACTGGGGGGGGACAACTCCTACGAGCAGTACGTC. The gene calls are TRBV18 and TRBJ2-7, with D possibly TRBD2 on 7 matching bases. CDR1 and CDR2 from the germline V gene are KGHSH and LQKENI. The V end lost 4 bases, the J end lost 0 bases, and 13 bases lay between the germline ends. The CDR3 is 15 residues long.

The rearrangement joins TRBV27 to TRBJ1-1; D not resolved. The germline V gene encodes CDR1 MNHEY and CDR2 SMNVEV (reference sequence). The CDR3 runs to 15 residues. Trimming shortened V by 0 bases and J by 0 bases, and 8 bases separated the two germline ends. CDR3 in DNA: TGTGCCAGCAGTTTATCGAAGCGGGTGAACACTGAAGCTTTCTTT. Its protein is CASSLSKRVNTEAFF.

The chain's CDR3 is CASSQVDWTSDEAFF. The CDR3 bases are TGTGCCAGCAGCCAAGTTGACTGGACGTCCGATGAAGCTTTCTTT. This chain connects TRBV4-2 to TRBJ1-1; D uncertain. The CDR3 has 15 amino acids. V was pared by 1 base and J by 7 bases, with 16 bases between. CDR1 LGHNA and CDR2 YNFKEQ come from the germline V gene.

The genes are TRBV19 and TRBJ2-3; 7 nucleotides match TRBD1. Trimming at V came to 7 bases and at J to 5 bases, leaving 21 bases not matched to a gene. The CDR3 sequence is 18 residues long. Per the germline V gene, CDR1 is LNHDA and CDR2 is SQIVND (reference sequence). CDR3 coding DNA: TGTGCCAGTACCCACAGGGGAATGTCAGACATGGTGGAAGATACGCAGTATTTT. This gives the protein CASTHRGMSDMVEDTQYF.

The chain uses TRBV4-1 and TRBJ2-5; D is ambiguous. The length of the CDR3 is 14 residues. Trimming left V 1 base short and J 1 base short, with 7 bases between. Germline-derived CDR1 and CDR2 are MGHRA and YSYEKL. CDR3 bases: TGCGCCAGCAGCCAAGGCGGCCTCCAAGAGACCCAGTACTTC. It is translated as CASSQGGLQETQYF.

The J gene is TRBJ1-2, the V gene TRBV6-5, with a weak D call TRBD1 (6 bases). This CDR3 spans 14 amino acids. V lost 6 bases and J lost 2, with 13 bases in between. Germline-derived CDR1 and CDR2 are MNHEY and SVGAGI. CDR3 in DNA: TGTGCCAGCAGCCCCGGGGGGCAAAACTATGGCTACACCTTC. This codes for CASSPGGQNYGYTF.